The TCR beta chain under discussion was sequenced for a study of post-analysis software for immune sequencing data. Unique molecular identifiers tagged the TCR beta cDNA libraries. TCRdb re-called the PCR reads through MiXCR, storing one row per CDR3 protein. This table has hundreds of thousands of distinct CDR3 sequences, 44% appearing once. Study-wide findings and caveats: Five TRBV segments appeared more often in patients than in controls, and TRBV5-6, TRBV5-1 and TRBV20-1 were among these. Compared against controls, patients with multiple sclerosis displayed significantly lower normalized Chao1 diversity.

Trimming took 2 bases from V and 8 from J, leaving 12 bases between them. This CDR3 is 13 amino acids long. Germline values: CDR1 MNHEY, CDR2 SMNVEV (reference sequence). On this clonotype: As yet, its antigen is unknown.

The rearrangement uses TRBV27 and TRBJ1-2; a weak D match, TRBD1 (5 bases). This receptor was identified in a girl aged 10 to 17 with multiple sclerosis. Sample: blood. The CDR3 region has the DNA TGTGCCAGCAGTTTAAAACAGGCCGGGGGCTACACCTTC. Translating it yields CASSLKQAGGYTF.